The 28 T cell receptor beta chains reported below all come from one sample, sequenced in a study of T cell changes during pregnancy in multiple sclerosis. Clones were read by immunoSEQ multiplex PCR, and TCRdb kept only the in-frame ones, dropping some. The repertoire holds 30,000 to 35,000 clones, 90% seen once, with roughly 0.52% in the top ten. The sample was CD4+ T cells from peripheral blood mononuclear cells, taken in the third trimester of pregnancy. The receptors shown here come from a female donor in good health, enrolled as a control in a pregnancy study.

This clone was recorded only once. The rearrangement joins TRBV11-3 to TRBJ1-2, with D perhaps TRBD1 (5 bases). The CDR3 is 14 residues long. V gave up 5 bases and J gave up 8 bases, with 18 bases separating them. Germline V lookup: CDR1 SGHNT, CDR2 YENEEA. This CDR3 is CASSPSPGLGGYTF. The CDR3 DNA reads TGTGCCAGCAGCCCATCACCGGGACTAGGGGGCTACACCTTC.

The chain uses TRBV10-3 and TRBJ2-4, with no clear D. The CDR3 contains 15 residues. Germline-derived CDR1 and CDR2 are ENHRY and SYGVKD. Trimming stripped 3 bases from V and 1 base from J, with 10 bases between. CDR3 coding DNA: TGTGCCATCAGTGACATAAAGGAGGCCAAAAACATTCAGTACTTC. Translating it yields CAISDIKEAKNIQYF.

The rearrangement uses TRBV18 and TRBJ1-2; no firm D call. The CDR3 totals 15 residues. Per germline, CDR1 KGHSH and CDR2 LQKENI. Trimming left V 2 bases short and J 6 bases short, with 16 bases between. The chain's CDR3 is CASSPSITGFDGYTF. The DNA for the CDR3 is TGTGCCAGCTCACCAAGTATTACGGGGTTCGATGGCTACACCTTC.

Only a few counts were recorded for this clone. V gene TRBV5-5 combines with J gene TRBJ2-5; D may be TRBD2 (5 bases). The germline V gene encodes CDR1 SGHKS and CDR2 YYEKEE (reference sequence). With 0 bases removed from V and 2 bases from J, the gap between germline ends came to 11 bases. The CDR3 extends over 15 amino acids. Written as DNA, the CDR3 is TGTGCCAGCAGCTTGGCATCACTAGAACAAGAGACCCAGTACTTC. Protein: CASSLASLEQETQYF.

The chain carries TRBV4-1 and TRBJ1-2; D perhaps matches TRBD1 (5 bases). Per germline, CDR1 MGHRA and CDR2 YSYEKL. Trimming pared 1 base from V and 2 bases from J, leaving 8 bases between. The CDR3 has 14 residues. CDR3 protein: CASSQGQQNYGYTF. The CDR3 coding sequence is TGCGCCAGCAGCCAAGGACAGCAAAACTATGGCTACACCTTC.

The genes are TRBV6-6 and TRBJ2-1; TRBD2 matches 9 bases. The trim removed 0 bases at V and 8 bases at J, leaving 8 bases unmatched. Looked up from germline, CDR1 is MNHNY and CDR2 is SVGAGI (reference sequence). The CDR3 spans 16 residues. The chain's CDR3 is CASSYSGGGALHEQFF. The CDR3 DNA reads TGTGCCAGCAGTTACTCGGGCGGGGGGGCTCTCCATGAGCAGTTCTTC.

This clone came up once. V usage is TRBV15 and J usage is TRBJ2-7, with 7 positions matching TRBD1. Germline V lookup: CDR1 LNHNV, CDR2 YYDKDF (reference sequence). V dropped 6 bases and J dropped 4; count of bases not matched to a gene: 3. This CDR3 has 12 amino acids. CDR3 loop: CATSGTAYEQYF. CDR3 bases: TGTGCCACCAGTGGGACAGCTTACGAGCAGTACTTC.

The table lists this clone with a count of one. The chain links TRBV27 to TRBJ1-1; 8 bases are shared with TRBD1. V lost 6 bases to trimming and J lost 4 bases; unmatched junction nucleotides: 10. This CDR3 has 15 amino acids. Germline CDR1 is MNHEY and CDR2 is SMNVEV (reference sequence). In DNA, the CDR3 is TGTGCCAGCAGCTTGGGTCGACAGGGGACCACTGAAGCTTTCTTT. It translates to CASSLGRQGTTEAFF.

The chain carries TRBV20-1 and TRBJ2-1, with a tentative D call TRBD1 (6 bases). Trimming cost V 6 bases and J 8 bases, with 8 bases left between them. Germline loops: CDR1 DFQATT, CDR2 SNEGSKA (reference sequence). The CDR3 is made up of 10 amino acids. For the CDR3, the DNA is TGCAGTGCCAGGGGCCATGAGCAGTTCTTC. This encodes CSARGHEQFF.

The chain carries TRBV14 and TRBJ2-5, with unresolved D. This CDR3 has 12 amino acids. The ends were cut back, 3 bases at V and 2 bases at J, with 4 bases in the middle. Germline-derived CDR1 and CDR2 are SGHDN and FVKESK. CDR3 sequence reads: CASSQTQETQYF. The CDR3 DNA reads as TGTGCCAGCAGCCAGACACAAGAGACCCAGTACTTC.

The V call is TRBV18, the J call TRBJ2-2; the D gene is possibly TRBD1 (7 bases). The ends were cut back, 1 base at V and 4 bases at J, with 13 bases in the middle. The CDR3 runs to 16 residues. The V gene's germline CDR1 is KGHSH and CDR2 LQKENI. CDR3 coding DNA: TGTGCCAGCTCACCACAACGACAGGGACTCACCGGGGAGCTGTTTTTT. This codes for CASSPQRQGLTGELFF.

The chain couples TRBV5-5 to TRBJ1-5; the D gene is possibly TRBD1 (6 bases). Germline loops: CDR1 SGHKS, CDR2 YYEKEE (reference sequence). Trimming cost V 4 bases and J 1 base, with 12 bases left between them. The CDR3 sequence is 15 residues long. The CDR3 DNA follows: TGTGCCAGCAGCCCTACCGACAGGAGCAATCAGCCCCAGCATTTT. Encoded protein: CASSPTDRSNQPQHF.

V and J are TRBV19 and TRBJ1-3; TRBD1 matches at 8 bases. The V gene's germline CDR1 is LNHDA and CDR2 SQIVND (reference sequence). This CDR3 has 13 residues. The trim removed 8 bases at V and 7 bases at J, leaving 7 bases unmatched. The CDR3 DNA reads TGTGCCAGTGCCGACAGGGGTGCGAACACCATATATTTT. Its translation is CASADRGANTIYF.

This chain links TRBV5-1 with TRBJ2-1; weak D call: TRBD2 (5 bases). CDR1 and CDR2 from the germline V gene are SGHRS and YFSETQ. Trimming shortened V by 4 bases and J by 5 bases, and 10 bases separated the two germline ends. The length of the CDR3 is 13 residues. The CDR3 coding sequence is TGCGCCAGCAGCCTGGACTCAAACAATGAGCAGTTCTTC. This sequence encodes CASSLDSNNEQFF.

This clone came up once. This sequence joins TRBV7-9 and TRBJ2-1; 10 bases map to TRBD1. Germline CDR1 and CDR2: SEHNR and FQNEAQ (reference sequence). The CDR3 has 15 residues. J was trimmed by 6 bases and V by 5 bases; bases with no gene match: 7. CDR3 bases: TGTGCCAGCAGCCCTGGACAGGGGGTTTCCAATGAGCAGTTCTTC. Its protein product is CASSPGQGVSNEQFF.

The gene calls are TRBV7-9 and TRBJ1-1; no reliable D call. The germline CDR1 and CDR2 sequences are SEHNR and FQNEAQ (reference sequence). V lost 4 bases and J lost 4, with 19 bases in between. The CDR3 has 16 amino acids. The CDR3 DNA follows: TGTGCCAGCAGCTATGGGTCGGGTAGTGAGACCACTGAAGCTTTCTTT. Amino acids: CASSYGSGSETTEAFF. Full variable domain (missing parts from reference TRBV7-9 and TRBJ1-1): DTGVSQNPRHKITKRGQNVTFRCDPISEHNRLYWYRQTLGQGPEFLTYFQNEAQLEKSRLLSDRFSAERPKGSFSTLEIQRTEQGDSAMYLCASSYGSGSETTEAFFGQGTRLTVV.

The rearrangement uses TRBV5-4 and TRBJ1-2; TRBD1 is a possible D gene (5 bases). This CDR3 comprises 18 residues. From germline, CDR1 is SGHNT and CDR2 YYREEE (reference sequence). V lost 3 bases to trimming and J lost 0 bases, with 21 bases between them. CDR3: CASSSPDIPTLTNYGYTF. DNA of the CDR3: TGTGCCAGCAGCTCCCCGGACATACCAACACTGACTAACTATGGCTACACCTTC.

CDR3 nucleotides: TGTGCCAGTGGGACAGGGGGCAATGAGCAGTTCTTC. Translation gives CASGTGGNEQFF. The chain joins TRBV19 to TRBJ2-1; the match to TRBD1 covers 11 bases. Germline assignment: CDR1 LNHDA and CDR2 SQIVND (reference sequence). The CDR3 length is 12 residues. J was trimmed by 6 bases and V by 8 bases; bases with no gene match: 0.

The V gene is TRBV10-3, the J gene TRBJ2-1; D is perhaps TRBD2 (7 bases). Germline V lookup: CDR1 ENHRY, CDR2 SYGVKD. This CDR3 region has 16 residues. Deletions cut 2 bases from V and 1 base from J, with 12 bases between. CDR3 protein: CAISEGGRGSYNEQFF. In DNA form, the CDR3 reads TGTGCCATCAGTGAGGGGGGGAGGGGGTCCTACAATGAGCAGTTCTTC.

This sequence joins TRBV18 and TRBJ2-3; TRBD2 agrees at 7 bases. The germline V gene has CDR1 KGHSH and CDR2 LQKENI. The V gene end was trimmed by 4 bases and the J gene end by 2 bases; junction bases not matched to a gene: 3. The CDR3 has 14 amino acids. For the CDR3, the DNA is TGTGCCAGCTCACGGGAGGGGTTCACAGATACGCAGTATTTT. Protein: CASSREGFTDTQYF.

The CDR3 region is CASSQSAGFNYEQYF. The CDR3 DNA reads as TGCGCCAGCAGCCAATCGGCGGGCTTCAACTACGAGCAGTACTTC. The rearrangement links TRBV4-3 to TRBJ2-5; possible D gene TRBD2, 5 bases. The end of the DNA is better explained by TRBJ2-7, so the J call may be wrong. Germline lookup yields CDR1 LGHNA and CDR2 YSLEER. The CDR3 sequence is 15 residues long.

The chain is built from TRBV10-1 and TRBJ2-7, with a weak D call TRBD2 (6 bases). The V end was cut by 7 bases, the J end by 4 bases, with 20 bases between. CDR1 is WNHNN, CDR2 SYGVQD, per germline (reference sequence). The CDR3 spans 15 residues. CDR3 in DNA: TGCGCCAGCATTGGGAGGCCGATTGGAGATTACGAGCAGTACTTC. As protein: CASIGRPIGDYEQYF.

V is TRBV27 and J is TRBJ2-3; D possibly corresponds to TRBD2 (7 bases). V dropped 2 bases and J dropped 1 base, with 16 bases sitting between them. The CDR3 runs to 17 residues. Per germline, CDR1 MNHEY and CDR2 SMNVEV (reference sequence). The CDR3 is CASSLISGGWGTDTQYF. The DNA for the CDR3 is TGTGCCAGCAGTTTAATTTCGGGGGGCTGGGGCACAGATACGCAGTATTTT.

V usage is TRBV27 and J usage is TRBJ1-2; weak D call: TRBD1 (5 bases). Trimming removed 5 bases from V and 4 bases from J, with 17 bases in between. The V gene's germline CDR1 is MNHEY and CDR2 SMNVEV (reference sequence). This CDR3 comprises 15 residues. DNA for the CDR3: TGTGCCAGCAGTCCGGCTTCGCGTCAGGGCTATGGCTACACCTTC. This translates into CASSPASRQGYGYTF.

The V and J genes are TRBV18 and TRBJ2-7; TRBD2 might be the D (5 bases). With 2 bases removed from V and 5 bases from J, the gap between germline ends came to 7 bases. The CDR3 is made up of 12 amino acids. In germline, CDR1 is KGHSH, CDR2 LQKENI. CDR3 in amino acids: CASSPSGNEQYF. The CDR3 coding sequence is TGTGCCAGCTCACCATCGGGAAACGAGCAGTACTTC.

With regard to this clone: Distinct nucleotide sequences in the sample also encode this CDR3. This CDR3 is CASSPSSSGRTDEQYF. Written as DNA, the CDR3 is TGTGCCAGCAGCCCCTCTTCTAGCGGGAGGACCGACGAGCAGTACTTC. The chain has TRBV9 and TRBJ2-7; 11 nucleotides line up with TRBD2. The CDR3 consists of 16 residues. After removal of 4 bases from V and 5 bases from J, the junction contained 11 bases not matched to a gene. Germline V gene sequence: CDR1 SGDLS, CDR2 YYNGEE.

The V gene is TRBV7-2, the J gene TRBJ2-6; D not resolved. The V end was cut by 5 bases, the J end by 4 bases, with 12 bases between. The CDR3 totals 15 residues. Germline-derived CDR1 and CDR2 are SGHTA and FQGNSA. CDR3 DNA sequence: TGTGCCAGCAGCCCCTATGACGGGGGGGCCAACGTCCTGACTTTC. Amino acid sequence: CASSPYDGGANVLTF.

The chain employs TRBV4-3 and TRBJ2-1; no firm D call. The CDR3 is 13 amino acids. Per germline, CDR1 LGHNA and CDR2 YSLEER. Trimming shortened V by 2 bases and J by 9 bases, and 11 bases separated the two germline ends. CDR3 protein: CASSQHYPAEQFF. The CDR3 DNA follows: TGCGCCAGCAGCCAACACTACCCGGCTGAGCAGTTCTTC.